The 14 T cell receptor beta chains below all came from one sample that was sequenced in a study of blood T cells in healthy people across ages. With a J-beta primer mix and a sample-barcoded 5' primer, a second PCR ran roughly 6 to 11 cycles. TCRdb ran MiXCR on the 5' RACE reads and lists one entry per CDR3 protein. The table has hundreds of thousands of distinct CDR3 sequences, more than 40% seen once. The material sequenced was blood. The origin of the receptors is a woman between 55 and 75 years old in good health.

As concerns this clonotype: A much larger clone lies a single base off, so this may be a read error. This chain joins TRBV29-1 and TRBJ2-3; D gene ambiguous. Germline CDR1 SQVTM, CDR2 ANQGSEA. This CDR3 contains 15 residues. V gave up 4 bases and J gave up 1 base, with 15 bases separating them. Here the CDR3 reads CSVVNERVGTDTQYF. DNA for the CDR3: TGCAGCGTTGTGAACGAAAGGGTGGGCACAGATACGCAGTATTTT.

The V gene is TRBV5-6, the J gene TRBJ2-1; no clear D. Germline V gives CDR1 SGHDT, CDR2 YYEEEE. The CDR3 totals 16 residues. With 2 bases removed from V and 0 bases from J, the gap between germline ends came to 12 bases. The CDR3 DNA sequence: TGTGCCAGCAGCTTACTCCTGCGGTACTCCTACAATGAGCAGTTCTTC. Protein: CASSLLLRYSYNEQFF.

This clonotype was seen repeatedly, ten times or more. The chain couples TRBV6-2 or TRBV6-3 to TRBJ2-7, with D tentatively TRBD1 (6 bases). Germline V gene data show CDR1 as MNHEY and CDR2 as SVGEGT. The CDR3 consists of 12 residues. The V end lost 6 bases, the J end lost 4 bases, and 10 bases lay between the germline ends. CDR3 sequence (DNA): TGTGCCAGCAGCCCGGACAGATACGAGCAGTACTTC. Protein sequence: CASSPDRYEQYF.

The chain uses TRBV10-3 and TRBJ2-7, with 7 bases identical to TRBD1. Germline V lookup: CDR1 ENHRY, CDR2 SYGVKD. The CDR3 spans 14 residues. V shed 5 bases and J 2 bases; nucleotides not matched to a gene: 6. As DNA, the CDR3 is TGTGCCATCAGTACAGGGGCTTCCCCCTACGAGCAGTACTTC. Residues: CAISTGASPYEQYF.

A word on this clonotype: A read error may be the cause here, since a much bigger clone is one base away. The gene calls are TRBV7-2 and TRBJ2-1, with a tentative D call TRBD2 (6 bases). V dropped 11 bases and J dropped 1 base, with 15 bases sitting between them. This CDR3 is 14 amino acids long. Germline lookup yields CDR1 SGHTA and CDR2 FQGNSA. Here the CDR3 reads CAATPGTSYNEQFF. The CDR3 nucleotides read TGTGCCGCCACTCCCGGGACTTCCTACAATGAGCAGTTCTTC.

This chain uses TRBV19 with TRBJ2-1, with a tentative D call TRBD1 (7 bases). The CDR3 totals 19 residues. Germline V CDR1 and CDR2: LNHDA, SQIVND (reference sequence). Trimming stripped 6 bases from V and 7 bases from J, with 31 bases between. The CDR3 spells CASSPKGARVAGNQNEQFF. In DNA form, the CDR3 reads TGTGCCAGTAGCCCCAAGGGGGCTCGGGTGGCGGGAAACCAAAATGAGCAGTTCTTC.

CDR3 sequence: CAISGTGGRTGELFF. The CDR3 DNA reads as TGTGCCATCAGTGGGACAGGGGGGCGAACCGGGGAGCTGTTTTTT. V gene TRBV10-3 combines with J gene TRBJ2-2; 10 bases align to TRBD1. From germline, CDR1 is ENHRY and CDR2 SYGVKD. Germline trimming cut 4 bases from V and 5 bases from J; bases unmatched to any gene: 4. This CDR3 has 15 residues.

The rearrangement uses TRBV12-3 or TRBV12-4 and TRBJ2-7, with 7 bases matching TRBD2. V dropped 3 bases and J dropped 7; count of bases not matched to a gene: 9. CDR3 size: 14 residues. Here the CDR3 reads CASSLVGGFNEQYF. The CDR3 nucleotides read TGTGCCAGCAGTTTGGTGGGGGGGTTTAATGAGCAGTACTTC.

This clonotype was seen a few times. The chain links TRBV7-2 to TRBJ2-1; no definite D call. From germline, CDR1 is SGHTA and CDR2 FQGNSA. Trimming shortened V by 1 base and J by 0 bases, and 10 bases separated the two germline ends. The CDR3 spans 16 residues. Written as DNA, the CDR3 is TGTGCCAGCAGCTTAGTCCTTTGGAGCTCCTACAATGAGCAGTTCTTC. Its translation is CASSLVLWSSYNEQFF. The full variable domain, its missing parts supplied by reference TRBV7-2 and TRBJ2-1, is GAGVSQSPSNKVTEKGKDVELRCDPISGHTALYWYRQSLGQGLEFLIYFQGNSAPDKSGLPSDRFSAERTGGSVSTLTIQRTQQEDSAVYLCASSLVLWSSYNEQFFGPGTRLTVL.

The chain links TRBV21-1 to TRBJ2-7; the table gives TRBD1 as D, unverified against the DNA. The DNA matches TRBJ2-5 better at its end, which makes the J call doubtful. TRBV21-1 constitutes a pseudogene. The CDR3 is made up of 12 amino acids. The CDR3, as DNA: TGTGCCAGGGGGGGGACCCAAGAGACCCAGTACTTC. Amino acid sequence: CARGGTQETQYF.

Turning to this clonotype: This may be a read error: a much more frequent sequence differs by one nucleotide. This chain uses TRBV25-1 with TRBJ2-5; D possibly matches TRBD1 or TRBD2 (5 bases each). V was shortened by 4 bases and J by 5 bases, with 20 bases between the two germline ends. The CDR3 is made up of 16 amino acids. The V gene's germline CDR1 is MGHDK and CDR2 SYGVNS. The CDR3 bases are TGTGCCAGCAGTGGTGGGGGTAATAGCGCGACGGAGACCCAGTACTTC. Translation gives CASSGGGNSATETQYF.

As regards this clonotype: A much larger clone differs from this one at a single base, so this may be a read error. The V call is TRBV29-1, the J call TRBJ2-6; 7 bases line up with TRBD1. The CDR3 covers 16 residues. The trim removed 4 bases at V and 0 bases at J, leaving 6 bases unmatched. Germline CDR1 reads SQVTM; CDR2 reads ANQGSEA. This CDR3 is CSVAKGAGSGANVLTF. CDR3 nucleotide sequence: TGCAGCGTTGCGAAGGGGGCCGGCTCTGGGGCCAACGTCCTGACTTTC.

The chain links TRBV2 to TRBJ1-5; no clear D. The germline CDR1 and CDR2 sequences are SNHLY and FYNNEI. This CDR3 is 15 amino acids long. V was pared by 4 bases and J by 0 bases, with 10 bases between. CDR3 region: CASSGPGDSNQPQHF. In DNA form, the CDR3 reads TGTGCCAGCAGTGGTCCAGGAGATAGCAATCAGCCCCAGCATTTT.

V usage is TRBV20-1 and J usage is TRBJ2-2; 9 bases are a match to TRBD2. CDR1 and CDR2 (germline): DFQATT, SNEGSKA (reference sequence). Trimming cost V 4 bases and J 5 bases; bases outside gene matches: 8. The CDR3 spans 15 residues. CDR3 DNA: TGCAGTGCTATCTTTGCGGGAGGGTGGACCGGGGAGCTGTTTTTT. Protein: CSAIFAGGWTGELFF.